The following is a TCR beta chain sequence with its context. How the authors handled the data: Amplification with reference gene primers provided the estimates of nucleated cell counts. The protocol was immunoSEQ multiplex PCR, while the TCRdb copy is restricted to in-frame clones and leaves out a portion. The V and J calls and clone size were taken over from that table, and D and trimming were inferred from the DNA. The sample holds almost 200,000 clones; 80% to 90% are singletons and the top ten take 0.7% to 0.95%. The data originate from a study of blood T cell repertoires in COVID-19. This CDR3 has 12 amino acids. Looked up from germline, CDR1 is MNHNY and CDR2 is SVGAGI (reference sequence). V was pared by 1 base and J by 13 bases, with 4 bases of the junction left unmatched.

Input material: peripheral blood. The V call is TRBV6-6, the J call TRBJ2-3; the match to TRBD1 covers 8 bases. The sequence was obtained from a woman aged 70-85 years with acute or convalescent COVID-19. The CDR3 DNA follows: TGTGCCAGCAGTTACTTCCAGGACAGGGAGTATTTT. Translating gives CASSYFQDREYF.